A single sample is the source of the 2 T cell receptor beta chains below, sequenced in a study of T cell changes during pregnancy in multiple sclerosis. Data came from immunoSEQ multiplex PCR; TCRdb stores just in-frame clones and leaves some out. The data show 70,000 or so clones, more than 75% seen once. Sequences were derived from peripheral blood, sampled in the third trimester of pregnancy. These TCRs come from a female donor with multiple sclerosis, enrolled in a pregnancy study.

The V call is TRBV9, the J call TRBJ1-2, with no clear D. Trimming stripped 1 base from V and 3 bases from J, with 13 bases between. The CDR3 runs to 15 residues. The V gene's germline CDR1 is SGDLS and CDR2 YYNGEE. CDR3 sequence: CASSVMPGVDYGYTF. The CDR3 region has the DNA TGTGCCAGCAGCGTAATGCCCGGGGTTGACTATGGCTACACCTTC.

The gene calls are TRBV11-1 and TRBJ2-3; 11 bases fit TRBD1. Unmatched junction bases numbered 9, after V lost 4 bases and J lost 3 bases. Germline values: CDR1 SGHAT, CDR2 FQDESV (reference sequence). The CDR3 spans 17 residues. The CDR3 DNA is TGTGCCAGCAGCTCGACTGACTGGGACAGGGGGACAGATACGCAGTATTTT. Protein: CASSSTDWDRGTDTQYF.